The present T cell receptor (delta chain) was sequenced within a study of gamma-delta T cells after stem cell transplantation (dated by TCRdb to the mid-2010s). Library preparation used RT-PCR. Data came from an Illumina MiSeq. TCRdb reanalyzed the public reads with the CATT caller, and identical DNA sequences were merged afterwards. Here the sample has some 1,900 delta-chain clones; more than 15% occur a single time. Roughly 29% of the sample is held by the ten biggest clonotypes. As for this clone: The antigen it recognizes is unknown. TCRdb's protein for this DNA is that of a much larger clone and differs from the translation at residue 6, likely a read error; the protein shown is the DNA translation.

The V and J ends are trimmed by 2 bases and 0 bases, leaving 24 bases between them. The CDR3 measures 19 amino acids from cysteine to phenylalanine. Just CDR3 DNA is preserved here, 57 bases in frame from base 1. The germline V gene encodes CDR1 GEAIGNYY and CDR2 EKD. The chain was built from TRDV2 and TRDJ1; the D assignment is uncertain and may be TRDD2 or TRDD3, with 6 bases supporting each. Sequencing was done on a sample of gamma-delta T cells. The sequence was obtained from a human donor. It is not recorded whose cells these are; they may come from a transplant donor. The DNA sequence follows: TGTGCCTGTGACAGTTCTCCTACGTCTGGGGAACAGTACACCGATAAACTCATCTTT. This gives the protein CACDSSPTSGEQYTDKLIF.